Each of the 20 T cell receptor beta chains below was sequenced from the same sample in a study of cytomegalovirus exposure and HLA in healthy donors. PCR was performed using 60 Vbeta and 13 Jbeta primers. Only in-frame clones appear in the TCRdb table, and some are missing; sequencing was by immunoSEQ multiplex PCR. This table has approximately 170,000 clones, approximately 80% appearing once. The sample taken for sequencing was PBMCs. These receptors all come from a woman aged 40-49 years in good health and CMV-seropositive.

The chain couples TRBV19 to TRBJ2-7; D perhaps matches TRBD1 (6 bases). The V end was cut by 2 bases, the J end by 1 base, with 12 bases between. Germline-derived CDR1 and CDR2 are LNHDA and SQIVND (reference sequence). CDR3 length: 15 residues. The CDR3 bases are TGTGCCAGTAGTATACCGACAGGAGGATCCTACGAGCAGTACTTC. This translates into CASSIPTGGSYEQYF.

Concerning this clone: This same CDR3 is encoded by further DNA sequences in the sample. V and J are TRBV7-2 and TRBJ1-1, with D tentatively TRBD1 (6 bases). The CDR3 has 15 amino acids. V lost 1 base, J lost 1 base, and 10 bases lay in between. Germline assignment: CDR1 SGHTA and CDR2 FQGNSA. The CDR3 region is CASSLVAGANTEAFF. The CDR3 DNA reads TGTGCCAGCAGCTTAGTGGCGGGGGCGAACACTGAAGCTTTCTTT.

V and J are TRBV30 and TRBJ1-2, with no clear D. V lost 4 bases and J 13 bases, leaving 16 bases between the germline ends. Looked up from germline, CDR1 is GTSNPN and CDR2 is SVGIG (reference sequence). The CDR3 runs to 11 residues. The CDR3 DNA sequence: TGTGCCTGGATAGGCGGTCCTTTGAGCACCTTC. The encoded protein is CAWIGGPLSTF.

V gene TRBV19 combines with J gene TRBJ1-5; tentatively, D is TRBD1 (5 bases). The CDR3 has 13 residues. The ends were cut back, 3 bases at V and 5 bases at J, with 8 bases in the middle. Per the germline V gene, CDR1 is LNHDA and CDR2 is SQIVND (reference sequence). The CDR3 DNA reads as TGTGCCAGTAGTATGGGGGGGGATCAGCCCCAGCATTTT. Protein: CASSMGGDQPQHF.

This clone was seen a handful of times. The CDR3 nucleotides read TGTGCCAGCAGCTTAATAGCCCTAGCGGGGGGGACTGGGGCCAACGTCCTGACTTTC. This encodes CASSLIALAGGTGANVLTF. The chain is built from TRBV7-9 and TRBJ2-6; 12 nucleotides match TRBD2. Looked up from germline, CDR1 is SEHNR and CDR2 is FQNEAQ (reference sequence). The CDR3 is made up of 19 amino acids. V lost 2 bases, J lost 2 bases, and 7 bases stayed unmatched.

The chain combines TRBV6-1 with TRBJ1-1; 7 bases are shared with TRBD1. V dropped 2 bases and J dropped 4; count of bases not matched to a gene: 7. Germline V gene lookup returns CDR1 MNHNS and CDR2 SASEGT. This CDR3 is built from 15 residues. CDR3 sequence (DNA): TGTGCCAGCAGTGAACATGGGACAGCTCGCACTGAAGCTTTCTTT. Translating it yields CASSEHGTARTEAFF.

The chain couples TRBV9 to TRBJ1-1, with TRBD1 identical over 10 bases. This CDR3 contains 16 residues. With 0 bases clipped from V and 1 base from J, the junction kept 3 bases outside the gene matches. The V gene's germline CDR1 is SGDLS and CDR2 YYNGEE. CDR3 DNA: TGTGCCAGCAGCGTAGCCAGGGACAGGGGGAACACTGAAGCTTTCTTT. It translates to CASSVARDRGNTEAFF.

The chain joins TRBV18 to TRBJ2-2, with 9 nucleotides matching TRBD2. Germline CDR1 is KGHSH and CDR2 is LQKENI. The CDR3 is 15 residues long. The V and J ends lost 5 bases and 3 bases, in that order; junction bases with no gene match: 4. CDR3 residues: CASSWTSEYTGELFF. The CDR3 region has the DNA TGTGCCAGCTCATGGACTAGCGAATACACCGGGGAGCTGTTTTTT.

The rearrangement joins TRBV28 to TRBJ1-4; 7 bases align to TRBD1. The CDR3 covers 15 residues. Losses at the gene ends were 5 bases for V and 5 bases for J; bases not matched to a gene: 8. In germline, CDR1 is MDHEN, CDR2 SYDVKM. The CDR3 protein is CASSPGTAINEKLFF. The DNA of the CDR3 is TGTGCCAGCAGTCCCGGGACAGCGATAAATGAAAAACTGTTTTTT. Supplemented by reference TRBV28 and TRBJ1-4, the full variable domain reads DVKVTQSSRYLVKRTGEKVFLECVQDMDHENMFWYRQDPGLGLRLIYFSYDVKMKEKGDIPEGYSVSREKKERFSLILESASTNQTSMYLCASSPGTAINEKLFFGSGTQLSVL.

This chain joins TRBV28 and TRBJ2-1; tentative D call: TRBD1 (6 bases). Germline loops: CDR1 MDHEN, CDR2 SYDVKM. V was pared by 5 bases and J by 6 bases, with 20 bases between. The length of the CDR3 is 16 residues. The CDR3 is CASSTRGPKRFNEQFF. The CDR3 DNA reads TGTGCCAGCAGTACCAGGGGCCCAAAACGGTTCAATGAGCAGTTCTTC.

The V and J genes are TRBV4-3 and TRBJ2-7; 7 nucleotides match TRBD2. The CDR3 spans 15 residues. V gave up 1 base and J gave up 3 bases; unmatched junction bases: 6. Germline assignment: CDR1 LGHNA and CDR2 YSLEER. The CDR3 DNA sequence: TGCGCCAGCAGCCAAGGATTGACTAGCAACTACGAGCAGTACTTC. It encodes CASSQGLTSNYEQYF.

The table lists this clone with a few counts. V is TRBV19 and J is TRBJ2-1; D is perhaps TRBD1 (6 bases). Looked up from germline, CDR1 is LNHDA and CDR2 is SQIVND (reference sequence). The CDR3 runs to 12 residues. V was cut by 4 bases and J by 6 bases, with 7 bases left in between. The CDR3 bases are TGTGCCAGTAGTACGACAGGCAATGAGCAGTTCTTC. Translation: CASSTTGNEQFF.

This clone was found a few times. The chain uses TRBV30 and TRBJ1-4; TRBD1 is a possible D gene (6 bases). V shed 0 bases and J shed 10 bases, with 18 bases lying between them. Germline V gene data show CDR1 as GTSNPN and CDR2 as SVGIG (reference sequence). The CDR3 extends over 15 amino acids. CDR3 DNA sequence: TGTGCCTGGAGTGTATTAGGGGGAGGGGATGGAAAACTGTTTTTT. Translation: CAWSVLGGGDGKLFF. Supplemented by reference TRBV30 and TRBJ1-4, the full variable domain reads SQTIHQWPATLVQPVGSPLSLECTVEGTSNPNLYWYRQAAGRGLQLLFYSVGIGQISSEVPQNLSASRPQDRQFILSSKKLLLSDSGFYLCAWSVLGGGDGKLFFGSGTQLSVL.

Written as DNA, the CDR3 is TGTGCCAGTAGTATAGAACAGTTAAATCAGCCCCAGCATTTT. Its protein is CASSIEQLNQPQHF. V is TRBV19 and J is TRBJ1-5; D is unresolved. Germline assignment: CDR1 LNHDA and CDR2 SQIVND (reference sequence). Trimming took 0 bases from V and 4 from J, leaving 7 bases between them. CDR3 length equals 14 residues.

Notes on this clone: One end of the junction fails to match germline, which may point to a read error. The chain couples TRBV7-6 to TRBJ2-5; TRBD1 aligns across 7 bases. CDR3 length equals 15 residues. Per germline, CDR1 SGHVS and CDR2 FNYEAQ. In DNA form, the CDR3 reads TGTGCCAGCAGCTTATTTACAGGGGTACAAGGGACCCAGTACTTC. Protein product: CASSLFTGVQGTQYF.

This chain joins TRBV10-2 and TRBJ2-3; TRBD2 matches at 7 bases. Germline V lookup: CDR1 WSHSY, CDR2 SAAADI. The V segment lost 6 bases and the J segment 2 bases; nucleotides outside the gene matches: 5. This CDR3 comprises 14 residues. DNA for the CDR3: TGCGCCAGCAGATGGGGGGGGGACACAGATACGCAGTATTTT. Its translation: CASRWGGDTDTQYF.

To note about this clone: The sample has other DNA sequences that encode this CDR3 too. The CDR3 DNA sequence: TGTGCCTGGAGTGTAAGAGGGAATCAGCCCCAGCATTTT. This gives the protein CAWSVRGNQPQHF. The chain carries TRBV30 and TRBJ1-5; D unresolved. This CDR3 is built from 13 residues. Germline V gene data show CDR1 as GTSNPN and CDR2 as SVGIG (reference sequence). Trimming took 0 bases from V and 4 from J, leaving 7 bases between them.

The chain has TRBV7-8 and TRBJ1-1, with a tentative D call TRBD1 (5 bases). CDR1 and CDR2 from the germline V gene are SGHVS and FQNEAQ. V was pared by 5 bases and J by 6 bases, with 16 bases between. This CDR3 comprises 14 residues. The CDR3: CASSLTVSMSEAFF. The CDR3 DNA reads as TGTGCCAGCAGCCTGACAGTTTCGATGTCTGAAGCTTTCTTT.

This clone was counted a single time. The rearrangement links TRBV6-1 to TRBJ2-1, with TRBD1 identical over 10 bases. There are 14 residues in the CDR3. V shed 8 bases and J 2 bases; nucleotides not matched to a gene: 3. CDR1 is MNHNS, CDR2 SASEGT, per germline. The CDR3 spells CASGDRGTYNEQFF. The CDR3 nucleotides are TGTGCCAGCGGGGACAGGGGAACCTACAATGAGCAGTTCTTC.

The chain links TRBV6-7 to TRBJ1-1; no firm D call. TRBV6-7 is an ORF; its function is uncertain. The CDR3 length is 19 residues. With 2 bases removed from V and 3 bases from J, the gap between germline ends came to 25 bases. CDR3 nucleotides: TGTGCCAGCAGTTACGGCGGACTCTACCGAACCGAAGTTGACACTGAAGCTTTCTTT. This sequence encodes CASSYGGLYRTEVDTEAFF.